This T cell receptor (beta chain) was found in a study of blood T cell repertoires in COVID-19. The wider study: The United States, Italy and Spain supplied acute and convalescent COVID-19 samples. Sources were T cells, B-cell-depleted T cells, or PBMCs; the material itself was cDNA or gDNA.

Original analysis: Counts of nucleated cells, estimated from reference gene primer amplification, were obtained. The repertoire was sequenced with immunoSEQ multiplex PCR; TCRdb's copy has only in-frame clones and lacks some. D and trimming come from the DNA, and the V and J calls and clone size come from that table. The sample gives 70,000 or so clones, around 89% of which show up once; about 1.4% is in the top ten. Germline values: CDR1 ENHRY, CDR2 SYGVKD. V gave up 6 bases and J gave up 0 bases, with 12 bases separating them. The CDR3 sequence is 15 residues long. This sequence joins TRBV10-3 and TRBJ1-3; tentative D call: TRBD1 (5 bases). The specimen sequenced was peripheral blood. This clonotype originated in a human donor in a cohort sampled during active COVID-19. The DNA of the CDR3 is TGTGCCATCAGGGACATTACCCCCTCTGGAAACACCATATATTTT. Its translation: CAIRDITPSGNTIYF.